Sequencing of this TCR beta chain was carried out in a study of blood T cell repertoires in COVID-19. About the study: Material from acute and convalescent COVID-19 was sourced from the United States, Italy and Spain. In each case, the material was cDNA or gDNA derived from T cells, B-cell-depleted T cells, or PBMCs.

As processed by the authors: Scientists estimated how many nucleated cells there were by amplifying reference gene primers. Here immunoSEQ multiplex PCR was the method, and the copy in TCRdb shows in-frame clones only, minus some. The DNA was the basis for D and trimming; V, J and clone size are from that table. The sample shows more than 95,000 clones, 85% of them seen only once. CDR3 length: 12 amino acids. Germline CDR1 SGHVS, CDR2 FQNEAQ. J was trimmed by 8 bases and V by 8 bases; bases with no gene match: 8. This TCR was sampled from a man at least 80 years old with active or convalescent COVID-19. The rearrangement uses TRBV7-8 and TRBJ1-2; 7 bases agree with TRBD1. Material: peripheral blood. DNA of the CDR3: TGTGCCAGCCGAGGGGGCCCGGAGGGCTACACCTTC. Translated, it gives CASRGGPEGYTF.